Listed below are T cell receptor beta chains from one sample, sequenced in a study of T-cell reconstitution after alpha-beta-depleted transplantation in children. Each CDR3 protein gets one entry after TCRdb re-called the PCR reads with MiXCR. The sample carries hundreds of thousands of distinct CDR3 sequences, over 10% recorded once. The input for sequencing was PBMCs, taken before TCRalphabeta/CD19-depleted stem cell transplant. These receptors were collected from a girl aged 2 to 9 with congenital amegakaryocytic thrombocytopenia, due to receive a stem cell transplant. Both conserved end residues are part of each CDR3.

CDR3aa: CASSLGYRGLEAFF; v_gene: TRBV7-8; j_gene: TRBJ1-1
CDR3aa: CATSRDPTRGNTGELFF; v_gene: TRBV15; j_gene: TRBJ2-2
CDR3aa: CASSLLASEQYF; v_gene: TRBV12-3/TRBV12-4; j_gene: TRBJ2-7
CDR3aa: CSAILAGGIQETQYF; v_gene: TRBV20-1; j_gene: TRBJ2-5
CDR3aa: CASSVAEREAYNEQFF; v_gene: TRBV9; j_gene: TRBJ2-1
CDR3aa: CASSSSLLRATNEKLFF; v_gene: TRBV7-9; j_gene: TRBJ1-4
CDR3aa: CASGLGRIQETQYF; v_gene: TRBV12-3/TRBV12-4; j_gene: TRBJ2-5
CDR3aa: CASSLSPRGREQYF; v_gene: TRBV28; j_gene: TRBJ2-7
CDR3aa: CASSFPAGVTDEQFF; v_gene: TRBV7-9; j_gene: TRBJ2-1
CDR3aa: CSARDMILNYGYTF; v_gene: TRBV20-1; j_gene: TRBJ1-2
CDR3aa: CASSGRLAGVEEQFF; v_gene: TRBV5-5; j_gene: TRBJ2-1
CDR3aa: CSVADRGIYGGYTF; v_gene: TRBV29-1; j_gene: TRBJ1-2
CDR3aa: CASSLDYAFVRRETQYF; v_gene: TRBV11-2; j_gene: TRBJ2-5
CDR3aa: CSATGFGGYTF; v_gene: TRBV20-1; j_gene: TRBJ1-2
CDR3aa: CASSSPSGRAYNEQFF; v_gene: TRBV27; j_gene: TRBJ2-1
CDR3aa: CASSSSTVTTEAFF; v_gene: TRBV5-1; j_gene: TRBJ1-1
CDR3aa: CASSLSGGGPFTNEQFF; v_gene: TRBV27; j_gene: TRBJ2-1
CDR3aa: CASSLVSVGRIYEQYF; v_gene: TRBV5-6; j_gene: TRBJ2-7
CDR3aa: CSVEEGGIGEQYF; v_gene: TRBV29-1; j_gene: TRBJ2-7